The source of this T cell receptor beta chain is a study of blood T cell repertoires in COVID-19. This CDR3 has 11 amino acids. CDR1 SEHNR and CDR2 FQNEAQ come from the germline V gene (reference sequence). Trimming cost V 5 bases and J 8 bases, with 9 bases left between them. Profiling relied on immunoSEQ multiplex PCR, and the TCRdb table lists in-frame clones only, not all of them. There are 40,000 to 60,000 clones in the sample; 70% to 90% occur only once, and 2.6% lies in the top ten. The sequence was obtained from a woman of 80 years or more with COVID-19, enrolled during active disease. J is TRBJ1-2 and V is TRBV7-9, with D uncertain. The source material was peripheral blood. CDR3 in DNA: TGTGCCAGCAGCCCCCGTGAGGGCTACACCTTC. Translation gives CASSPREGYTF.